These T cell receptor beta chains were read from a single sample in a study of T cell repertoires in cytomegalovirus infection. Each CDR3 protein gets one entry after TCRdb re-called the reads with MiXCR. This table holds 150,000 or so distinct CDR3 sequences, roughly 17% found once. The sequencing sample was made of CD8+ T cells from PBMCs. These receptor sequences come from a human donor in good health (CMV status not recorded). Some clones in this sample may be carry-over from other donors' samples. Both conserved end residues are trimmed from each CDR3.

v_call cdr3_aa
TRBV6-2/TRBV6-3 ASSYSSGTGAYEQY
TRBV12-3/TRBV12-4 ASSPGADNEQF
TRBV7-2 ASSHASGWDYEQY
TRBV6-2/TRBV6-3 ASSPRGYNTEAF
TRBV6-7 ASIKDSCSGNTIY
TRBV28 ASSDRGYGDEQF
TRBV19 ASSIVWGEQF
TRBV6-6 ASSYSITGSTGELF
TRBV7-2 ASSSGTLGSYYEQY
TRBV5-6 ASSPRTSGRYEQY